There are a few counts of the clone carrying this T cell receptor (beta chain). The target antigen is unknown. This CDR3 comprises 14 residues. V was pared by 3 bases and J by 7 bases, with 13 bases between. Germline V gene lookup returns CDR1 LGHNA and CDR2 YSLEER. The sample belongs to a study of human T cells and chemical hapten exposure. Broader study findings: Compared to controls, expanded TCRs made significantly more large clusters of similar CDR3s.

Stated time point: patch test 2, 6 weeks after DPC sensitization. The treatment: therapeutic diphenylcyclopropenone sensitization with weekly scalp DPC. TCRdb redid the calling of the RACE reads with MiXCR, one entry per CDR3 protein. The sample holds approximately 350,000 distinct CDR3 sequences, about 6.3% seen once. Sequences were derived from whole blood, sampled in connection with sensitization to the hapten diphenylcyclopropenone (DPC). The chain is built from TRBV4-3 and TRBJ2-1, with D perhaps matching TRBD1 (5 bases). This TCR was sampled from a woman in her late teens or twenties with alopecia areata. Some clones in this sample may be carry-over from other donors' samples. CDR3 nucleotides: TGCGCCAGCAGCCATTCCCTAGGGGCTAATGAGCAGTTCTTC. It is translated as CASSHSLGANEQFF.